A selection of T cell receptor beta chains follows, all from one sample in a study of T cell responses to AZD1222 COVID-19 vaccine. TCRdb's copy holds only in-frame clones and misses some; the assay was immunoSEQ multiplex PCR. The sample lists around 160,000 clones, 75% to 85% seen once, with approximately 4% in the top ten. The sample was peripheral blood, taken on day 0 of MenACWY control vaccination. These receptors all stem from an adult in good health. CDR3s include the opening cysteine and the closing phenylalanine or tryptophan. The D gene is left open where the match is weak. Clone size, where shown, is once, few, many, or a class for clones that have expanded.

>TRBV4-2|TRBJ2-3|.|TRBD2
TGTGCCAGCAGCCCACACACGGGGGCGGGACTAGAGGGGAATACGCAGTATTTT
CASSPHTGAGLEGNTQYF
>TRBV3-1/TRBV3-2|TRBJ2-5|.|.
TGTGCCAGCAGCCAAGGGAGAAGCTTACAAGAGACCCAGTACTTC
CASSQGRSLQETQYF
>TRBV27|TRBJ1-1|.|.
TGTGCCAGCAGTTTAGCCAGGGGTAACACTGAAGCTTTCTTT
CASSLARGNTEAFF
>TRBV5-1|TRBJ2-7|.|TRBD2
TGCGCCAGCAGCCGGCACGGGACTAGCGGCTCCTACGAGCAGTACTTC
CASSRHGTSGSYEQYF
>TRBV28|TRBJ1-5|.|.
TGTGCCAGCAGCCCTGGGGTCCGGGGAGGTTCCTACAATCAGCCCCAGCATTTT
CASSPGVRGGSYNQPQHF
>TRBV3-1/TRBV3-2|TRBJ2-2|.|.
TGTGCCAGCAGCCATTTTAGAACAGGGTACCCCGGGGAGCTGTTTTTT
CASSHFRTGYPGELFF
>TRBV5-8|TRBJ2-4|.|TRBD2
TGTGCCAGCAGCCCATCACGGGGGGTGGGGATTCAGTACTTC
CASSPSRGVGIQYF
>TRBV6-5|TRBJ1-6|.|.
TGTGCCAGCAGTTCGGCAGCCGATAATTCACCCCTCCACTTT
CASSSAADNSPLHF
>TRBV11-3|TRBJ1-5|.|TRBD1
TGTGCCAGCAGCCTAAACAGGGGGACGAGCAATCAGCCCCAGCATTTT
CASSLNRGTSNQPQHF
>TRBV7-2|TRBJ2-7|once|.
TGTGCCAGCAGCTTAGGAGGGGGGTTGACCTACGAGCAGTACTTC
CASSLGGGLTYEQYF
>TRBV6-5|TRBJ2-3|.|TRBD1
TGTGCCAGCAGGGCAGCAGGGGGCGGCACAGATACGCAGTATTTT
CASRAAGGGTDTQYF
>TRBV7-9|TRBJ1-6|.|TRBD1
TGTGCCAGCAAATACGGGACAGCGCAGTCACCCCTCCACTTT
CASKYGTAQSPLHF
>TRBV2|TRBJ2-3|.|.
TGTGCCAGCAGTGACGTAGGGACGCAGTATTTT
CASSDVGTQYF
>TRBV18|TRBJ1-1|.|TRBD1
TGTGCCAGCTCACCACAACAGGGGATGAACACTGAAGCTTTCTTT
CASSPQQGMNTEAFF
>TRBV30|TRBJ1-1|.|.
TGTGCCTGGAGCTCCGGCAGCCAGAACACTGAAGCTTTCTTT
CAWSSGSQNTEAFF
>TRBV19|TRBJ2-1|.|TRBD2
TGTGCCAGTAGAGGGACTAGCGGGGTTAGCTCCTACAATGAGCAGTTCTTC
CASRGTSGVSSYNEQFF
>TRBV6-4|TRBJ2-3|once|TRBD2
TGTGCCAGCAGTGAGGGACTAGCGGGCACAGATACGCAGTATTTT
CASSEGLAGTDTQYF
>TRBV6-5|TRBJ1-2|.|.
TGTGCCAGCCGTAGGGAGGGCTACACCTTC
CASRREGYTF
>TRBV6-5|TRBJ1-1|.|TRBD1
TGTGCCAGCAGGCGACAGGGGAATGAAGCTTTCTTT
CASRRQGNEAFF
>TRBV28|TRBJ2-7|.|.
TGTGCCAGCAGTCCCGGACTCCACGAGCAGTACTTC
CASSPGLHEQYF
>TRBV10-1|TRBJ1-1|once|TRBD1
TGCGCCAGCAGTGACCCAGGGGGTGCTGAAGCTTTCTTT
CASSDPGGAEAFF
>TRBV7-9|TRBJ2-7|few|.
TGTGCCAGCAGCTTCCGACAGAGCTACGAGCAGTACTTC
CASSFRQSYEQYF
>TRBV2|TRBJ2-7|.|.
TGTGCCAGCAGGGCCACATCGGTGGGGGGGCTGCGAGAGCAGTACTTC
CASRATSVGGLREQYF
>TRBV6-6|TRBJ2-6|.|.
TGTGCCAGCAGTTACTGGGTCGGCGCTGGGGCCAACGTCCTGACTTTC
CASSYWVGAGANVLTF
>TRBV13|TRBJ2-7|.|.
TGTGCCAGCAGCTTAGGCGTAACCTACGAGCAGTACTTC
CASSLGVTYEQYF
>TRBV28|TRBJ2-1|.|TRBD2
TGTGCCAGCAGTGGAACCGGGACTAGCGGGGGAAATGAGCAGTTCTTC
CASSGTGTSGGNEQFF
>TRBV6-5|TRBJ1-1|.|TRBD1
TGTGCCAGCAGTACCCGACAGGGCAAGGGCACTGAAGCTTTCTTT
CASSTRQGKGTEAFF
>TRBV7-3|TRBJ2-7|.|.
TGTGCCAGCAGCTCACGGCCTGGGTCCCAATACGAGCAGTACTTC
CASSSRPGSQYEQYF
>TRBV7-9|TRBJ2-3|.|.
TGTGCCAGCAGCTTAATGTCCGATACGCAGTATTTT
CASSLMSDTQYF
>TRBV7-3|TRBJ2-5|once|.
TGTGCCAGCAGCTTAAAGGGAGATTCTACAGCCCCCCAGTACTTC
CASSLKGDSTAPQYF
>TRBV13|TRBJ1-2|.|.
TGTGCCAGCAGCCCTTTAAGGGCCGACTATGGCTACACCTTC
CASSPLRADYGYTF
>TRBV5-1|TRBJ2-7|.|TRBD1
TGCGCCAGCAGCACCTGGACAGGGACCGAGCAGTACTTC
CASSTWTGTEQYF
>TRBV28|TRBJ1-2|.|.
TGTGCCAGCAGTTCCCAAGGGCCCTATGGCTACACCTTC
CASSSQGPYGYTF
>TRBV27|TRBJ2-3|.|TRBD1
TGTGCCAGCAGTTTATCTAGGACAGGGGGTCCCTCCGCAGCCCCAGATACGCAGTATTTT
CASSLSRTGGPSAAPDTQYF
>TRBV3-1/TRBV3-2|TRBJ1-2|.|.
TGTGCCAGCAGCCAAGATGGGGTCCATGGCTACACCTTC
CASSQDGVHGYTF
>TRBV4-1|TRBJ1-5|few|.
TGCGCCAGCAGCCAAGTGATGAACGGGCATCAGCCCCAGCATTTT
CASSQVMNGHQPQHF
>TRBV28|TRBJ1-2|.|TRBD1
TGTGCCAGCAATTACAGGGGTGGATCCACCTTC
CASNYRGGSTF
>TRBV7-3|TRBJ1-1|.|.
TGTGCCAGCAGCTCCCGGGGGAACACTGAAGCTTTCTTT
CASSSRGNTEAFF
>TRBV2|TRBJ2-1|.|.
TGTGCCAGCAACCCGACCCAGCTCAGGAATGAGCAGTTCTTC
CASNPTQLRNEQFF
>TRBV2|TRBJ1-2|.|TRBD1
TGTGCCAGCAGGGGACAGACCTCAGGTGGCTACACCTTC
CASRGQTSGGYTF
>TRBV30|TRBJ1-5|.|.
TGTGCCTGGAGTGTACTTCGGAGCAATCAGCCCCAGCATTTT
CAWSVLRSNQPQHF
>TRBV19|TRBJ1-2|.|.
TGTGCCAGTAGTCCGGGACCCCAAGGGAACTATGGCTACACCTTC
CASSPGPQGNYGYTF
>TRBV7-9|TRBJ1-1|.|.
TGTGCCAGCAGCCACGGACGGGCGGACACTGAAGCTTTCTTT
CASSHGRADTEAFF
>TRBV19|TRBJ1-6|.|.
TGTGCCAGTAGTATAGAGAATCAGGGTGGACTTGGGTCTTCACCCCTCCACTTT
CASSIENQGGLGSSPLHF
>TRBV5-1|TRBJ1-2|.|TRBD1
TGCGCCAGCAGCCCCGGGACAGACGACTATGGCTACACCTTC
CASSPGTDDYGYTF
>TRBV7-9|TRBJ1-2|.|.
TGTGCCAGCAGCTTCGGTCAGGGCCTATATGGCTACACCTTC
CASSFGQGLYGYTF
>TRBV6-5|TRBJ1-5|.|.
TGTGCCAGCAGTTCCGAGTTTAGCAATCAGCCCCAGCATTTT
CASSSEFSNQPQHF
>TRBV18|TRBJ1-4|.|.
TGTGCCAGCTCACCATTAAACCTCCAAAATGAAAAACTGTTTTTT
CASSPLNLQNEKLFF
>TRBV5-1|TRBJ1-2|.|TRBD1
TGCGCCAGTGCTATCGGGACAGAAGTCGGTGGCTACACCTTC
CASAIGTEVGGYTF
>TRBV11-2|TRBJ2-7|once|TRBD1
TGTGCCAGCAGCTTAGCCGTGACAGGGCCCTACGAGCAGTACTTC
CASSLAVTGPYEQYF
>TRBV24-1|TRBJ2-1|.|.
TGTGCCACCAGTGATCAGCCCTCCACAGGGAATGAGCAGTTCTTC
CATSDQPSTGNEQFF
>TRBV6-1|TRBJ2-1|.|.
TGTGCCAGCAGTGAAGAGCTAGAGGGATGGAATGAGCAGTTCTTC
CASSEELEGWNEQFF
>TRBV6-5|TRBJ1-6|.|TRBD1
TGTGCCAGCAGAGACAGGGTTCGAAATTCACCCCTCCACTTT
CASRDRVRNSPLHF
>TRBV12-3/TRBV12-4|TRBJ2-1|.|.
TGTGCCAGCAGTTCGGGCCCGGGCGATGAGCAGTTCTTC
CASSSGPGDEQFF
>TRBV7-9|TRBJ1-1|.|.
TGTGCCAGCCGCAGGGCTCAAGGAGGGACTGAAGCTTTCTTT
CASRRAQGGTEAFF
>TRBV6-5|TRBJ1-2|.|.
TGTGCCAGCAGGGACCCGGGAGCCGCGAACTATGGCTACACCTTC
CASRDPGAANYGYTF
>TRBV18|TRBJ1-2|.|.
TGTGCCAGCTCACCTTTGGCTTCTTCTAAAGATGGCTACACCTTC
CASSPLASSKDGYTF
>TRBV4-1|TRBJ2-7|.|.
TGCGCCAGCAGCCACCCAGGGGCCCCTTCCTACGAGCAGTACTTC
CASSHPGAPSYEQYF